This T cell receptor (beta chain) emerged from a study of blood T cell repertoires in COVID-19. On the study more broadly: There were acute and convalescent COVID-19 samples, and they came from the United States, Italy and Spain.

The germline V gene has CDR1 SGDLS and CDR2 YYNGEE. The CDR3 loop spans 19 amino acids. With V trimmed by 1 base and J by 2 bases, 16 bases remained unmatched. Profiling relied on immunoSEQ multiplex PCR, and the TCRdb table lists in-frame clones only, not all of them. Among about 260,000 clones, 88% were seen once, and the ten largest hold 0.7%. The sequencing input was peripheral blood. V gene TRBV9 combines with J gene TRBJ1-1; TRBD1 agrees at 8 bases. This TCR was sampled from a human donor in a cohort sampled during active COVID-19. CDR3 residues: CASSVYPYRGKILNTEAFF. The CDR3 DNA reads TGTGCCAGCAGCGTATACCCCTACAGGGGGAAGATCTTAAACACTGAAGCTTTCTTT.